Listed below are T cell receptor beta chains from one sample, sequenced in a study of blood T cell repertoires in COVID-19. TCRdb's copy holds only in-frame clones and misses some; the assay was immunoSEQ multiplex PCR. The sample shows under 450,000 clones, around four fifths of them seen only once. The sequencing input was PBMCs or T cells enriched from blood (not recorded which). The receptors here all came from a woman aged 50 to 65 who had recovered from COVID-19. Each CDR3 is given with its conserved first and last residue. The order of the fields is CDR3 length, D gene, V gene, J gene, clone size, CDR3 DNA, CDR3 protein. The D gene is left open where the match is weak. Where a row states a size, it is once, few, many or the class of an expanded clone; other rows omit it.

>15|NA|TRBV30|TRBJ1-2|NA
TGTGCCTGGAGTGTCTCACGGGGCAGGGGCTATGGCTACACCTTC
CAWSVSRGRGYGYTF
>14|NA|TRBV19|TRBJ1-1|once
TGTGCCAGTAGTATACCAGGATCGAACACTGAAGCTTTCTTT
CASSIPGSNTEAFF
>14|NA|TRBV18|TRBJ1-5|NA
TGTGCCAGCTCAAGACAGGAACGCAATCAGCCCCAGCATTTT
CASSRQERNQPQHF
>13|TRBD2|TRBV6-2/TRBV6-3|TRBJ2-5|NA
TGTGCCAGCAGTACGGGACTACAAGAGACCCAGTACTTC
CASSTGLQETQYF
>14|NA|TRBV9|TRBJ1-4|NA
TGTGCCAGCCGGGCGGGGGGGCTTGATGAAAAACTGTTTTTT
CASRAGGLDEKLFF
>12|NA|TRBV6-5|TRBJ2-5|few
TGTGCCAGCCGGGGTTTCCAAGAGACCCAGTACTTC
CASRGFQETQYF
>14|NA|TRBV5-1|TRBJ1-1|NA
TGCGCCAGCAGCTTTGGAGGGTCGGGAACTGAAGCTTTCTTT
CASSFGGSGTEAFF
>16|NA|TRBV4-3|TRBJ2-2|NA
TGCGCCAGCAGCCAAGGCTACCCCGCGAACACCGGGGAGCTGTTTTTT
CASSQGYPANTGELFF
>16|NA|TRBV4-1|TRBJ2-3|NA
TGCGCCAGCAGCCGCGCGGGGAGCGGATTCACAGATACGCAGTATTTT
CASSRAGSGFTDTQYF
>13|NA|TRBV6-6|TRBJ1-1|NA
TGTGCCAGCAAAAACGGAGCATTGTCTGAAGCTTTCTTT
CASKNGALSEAFF
>18|NA|TRBV5-6|TRBJ2-1|NA
TGTGCCAGCAGTCCGCGGGGACGATGGTTTCCCTCCTACAATGAGCAGTTCTTC
CASSPRGRWFPSYNEQFF
>14|NA|TRBV5-4|TRBJ1-3|NA
TGTGCCAGCAGCCCCGACCAGGGCAGAAACACCATATATTTT
CASSPDQGRNTIYF
>15|TRBD2|TRBV25-1|TRBJ2-7|NA
TGTGCCAGCAGTGTAGCCCTAGCGGGAGGATACGAGCAGTACTTC
CASSVALAGGYEQYF
>14|TRBD1|TRBV4-3|TRBJ1-5|once
TGCGCCAGCAGCCAAGTACAGGGGAGGCAGCCCCAGCATTTT
CASSQVQGRQPQHF
>15|TRBD1|TRBV6-5|TRBJ1-6|NA
TGTGCCAGCATTACTACGGGACAGAATAATTCACCCCTCCACTTT
CASITTGQNNSPLHF
>15|NA|TRBV4-2|TRBJ1-5|NA
TGTGCCAGCAGCCAAGACAGGGGAATATTTCAGCCCCAGCATTTT
CASSQDRGIFQPQHF
>13|NA|TRBV2|TRBJ2-4|once
TGTGCCAGCAGTGAAGTAACCAAAAACATTCAGTACTTC
CASSEVTKNIQYF
>14|NA|TRBV6-5|TRBJ1-5|NA
TGTGCCAGCAGACCTACCGGGGGCAATCAGCCCCAGCATTTT
CASRPTGGNQPQHF
>13|NA|TRBV10-1|TRBJ1-5|NA
TGCGCCAGCAGCTATGGACAGAGACAGCCCCAGCATTTT
CASSYGQRQPQHF
>18|TRBD2|TRBV4-1|TRBJ2-3|NA
TGCGCCAGCAGCCAAGGTTTTGTAGGCGGGAGTGTATCCGATACGCAGTATTTT
CASSQGFVGGSVSDTQYF
>9|NA|TRBV19|TRBJ1-2|NA
TGTGCCACCCTTCGTGGCTACACCTTC
CATLRGYTF
>15|NA|TRBV5-1|TRBJ1-1|once
TGCGCCAGCAGGGGTGGGGGCTTAATGAACACTGAAGCTTTCTTT
CASRGGGLMNTEAFF
>13|TRBD1|TRBV30|TRBJ1-1|NA
TGTGCCCTCTCTCCCCCGGACAGGGAAAAAGCTTTCTTT
CALSPPDREKAFF
>16|TRBD1|TRBV4-1|TRBJ1-2|NA
TGCGCCAGCAGCCAAGACGACAGGGGGCCTGACTATGGCTACACCTTC
CASSQDDRGPDYGYTF
>13|TRBD1|TRBV7-9|TRBJ1-3|NA
TGTGCCACCCGGACAGGTCCAGGAAACACCATATATTTT
CATRTGPGNTIYF
>21|NA|TRBV11-3|TRBJ2-4|few
TGTGCCAGCAGCTTAGAGTATATGCGGCCAGGACAGCCTCTAGCCAAAAACATTCAGTACTTC
CASSLEYMRPGQPLAKNIQYF
>16|TRBD2|TRBV5-1|TRBJ2-3|NA
TGCGCCAGCAGCGCCCGACTAGCGGGAGATGCAGATACGCAGTATTTT
CASSARLAGDADTQYF
>15|NA|TRBV4-3|TRBJ2-5|NA
TGCGCCAGCAGCCAAGATCTCGGGCTAGCAGAGACCCAGTACTTC
CASSQDLGLAETQYF
>17|TRBD1|TRBV15|TRBJ1-3|few
TGTGCCACCAGCAGATTAGGACAGGGAGACTCTGGAAACACCATATATTTT
CATSRLGQGDSGNTIYF
>15|TRBD1|TRBV6-5|TRBJ1-2|NA
TGTGCCAGCACCATCTTTCAGGACAGGAGCCGCGGCTACACCTTC
CASTIFQDRSRGYTF
>14|TRBD1|TRBV7-2|TRBJ1-6|NA
TGTGCCAGCAGCTTATGGTGGCAGGGGGAAGCCCTCCACTTT
CASSLWWQGEALHF
>16|TRBD1|TRBV7-2|TRBJ2-5|NA
TGTGCCAGCAGCCAATCAGGACAGGCTAGTCAAGAGACCCAGTACTTC
CASSQSGQASQETQYF
>15|NA|TRBV4-1|TRBJ1-2|few
TGCGCCAGCAGCCAAGTTTCCGGGGTTAACTATGGCTACACCTTC
CASSQVSGVNYGYTF
>15|NA|TRBV6-6|TRBJ1-6|NA
TGTGCCAGCAGTTACCGGGACATCGTAAATTCACCCCTCCACTTT
CASSYRDIVNSPLHF
>13|NA|TRBV12-3/TRBV12-4|TRBJ1-5|NA
TGTGCCAGCAGTTGGAGGGGAAATCAGCCCCAGCATTTT
CASSWRGNQPQHF
>12|NA|TRBV12-3/TRBV12-4|TRBJ1-2|NA
TGTGCCAGCAGTTTCCAGGCGAATGGCTACACCTTC
CASSFQANGYTF
>14|TRBD1|TRBV6-2/TRBV6-3|TRBJ2-2|NA
TGTGCCAGCAGTAAGGGACAGGTCTTCGGGGAGCTGTTTTTT
CASSKGQVFGELFF
>15|NA|TRBV6-5|TRBJ2-2|NA
TGTGCCAGCAGTTACGGCCCGGGGATTGCCGGGGAGCTGTTTTTT
CASSYGPGIAGELFF
>13|NA|TRBV5-4|TRBJ2-7|NA
TGTGCCAGCAGCTTGGACGGGGACAAGGGGCAGTACTTC
CASSLDGDKGQYF
>13|NA|TRBV5-5|TRBJ1-1|few
TGTGCCAGCAGCTTGGACAGGAACACTGAAGCTTTCTTT
CASSLDRNTEAFF
>13|NA|TRBV12-3/TRBV12-4|TRBJ1-1|NA
TGTGCCAGCGGATGGACAGACAACACTGAAGCTTTCTTT
CASGWTDNTEAFF
>10|NA|TRBV30|TRBJ1-2|NA
TGTGCCTCCCCCAGTGATGGCTACACCTTC
CASPSDGYTF
>17|NA|TRBV4-2|TRBJ1-1|NA
TGTGCCAGCAGCCAAGAGGTAGGGGGAATAGTGAACACTGAAGCTTTCTTT
CASSQEVGGIVNTEAFF
>16|TRBD2|TRBV3-1/TRBV3-2|TRBJ2-1|NA
TGTGCCAGCAGCCAAAAGTCGGCTAGCGGGGGAAATGAGCAGTTCTTC
CASSQKSASGGNEQFF
>16|TRBD2|TRBV30|TRBJ2-7|NA
TGTGCCTGGAGTCCGCCCGGACTAGCGAGACGCTACGAGCAGTACTTC
CAWSPPGLARRYEQYF
>15|TRBD1|TRBV5-1|TRBJ1-2|NA
TGCGCCAGCAGCTTGGTCGGGCAGGGGGCAGGCGGCTACACCTTC
CASSLVGQGAGGYTF
>16|NA|TRBV18|TRBJ2-7|NA
TGTGCCAGCTCACCTCTCTCAGGGGAAGGTCCCTACGAGCAGTACTTC
CASSPLSGEGPYEQYF
>14|TRBD1|TRBV5-4|TRBJ2-7|few
TGTGCCACCTCACCTGGGCAGGGGGACTACGAGCAGTACTTC
CATSPGQGDYEQYF
>12|NA|TRBV7-6|TRBJ2-1|few
TGTGCCAGCTCTCCCTCCCCTAGCGAGCAGTTCTTC
CASSPSPSEQFF